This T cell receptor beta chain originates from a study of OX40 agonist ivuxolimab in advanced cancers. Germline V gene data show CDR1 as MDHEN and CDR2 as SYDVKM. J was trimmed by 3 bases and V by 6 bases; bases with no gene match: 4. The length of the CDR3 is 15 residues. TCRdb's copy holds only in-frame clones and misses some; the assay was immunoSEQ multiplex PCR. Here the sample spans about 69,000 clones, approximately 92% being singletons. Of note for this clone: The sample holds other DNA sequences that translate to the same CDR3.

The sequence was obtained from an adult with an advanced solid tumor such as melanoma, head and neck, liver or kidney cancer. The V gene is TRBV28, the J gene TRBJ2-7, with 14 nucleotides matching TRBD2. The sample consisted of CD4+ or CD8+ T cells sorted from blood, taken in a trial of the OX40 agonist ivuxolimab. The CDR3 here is CASRRTSGRLYEQYF. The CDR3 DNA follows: TGTGCCAGCAGAAGGACTAGCGGGAGGCTCTACGAGCAGTACTTC. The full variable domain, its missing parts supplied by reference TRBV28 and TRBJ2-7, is DVKVTQSSRYLVKRTGEKVFLECVQDMDHENMFWYRQDPGLGLRLIYFSYDVKMKEKGDIPEGYSVSREKKERFSLILESASTNQTSMYLCASRRTSGRLYEQYFGPGTRLTVT.